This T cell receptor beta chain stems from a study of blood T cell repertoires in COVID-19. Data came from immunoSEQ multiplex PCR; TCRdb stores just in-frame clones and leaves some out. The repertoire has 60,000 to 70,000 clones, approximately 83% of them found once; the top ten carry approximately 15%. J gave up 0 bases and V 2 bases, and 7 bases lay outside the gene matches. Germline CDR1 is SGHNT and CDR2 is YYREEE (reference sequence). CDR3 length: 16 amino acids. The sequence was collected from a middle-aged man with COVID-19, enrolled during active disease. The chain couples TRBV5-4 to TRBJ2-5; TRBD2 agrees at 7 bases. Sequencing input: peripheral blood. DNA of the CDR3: TGTGCCAGCAGCTTTACTAGCGCCCAATACCAAGAGACCCAGTACTTC. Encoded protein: CASSFTSAQYQETQYF.